Shown below are 22 T cell receptor beta chains from a single sample sequenced in a study of T-cell reconstitution after alpha-beta-depleted transplantation in children. Preparation of the TCRbeta library was carried out with unique molecular identifiers. In TCRdb, the PCR reads were re-called with MiXCR into one record per CDR3 protein. The data hold fewer than 350,000 distinct CDR3 sequences, with around a tenth observed a single time. The material sequenced was peripheral blood, taken 180 days after TCRalphabeta/CD19-depleted stem cell transplant. These receptors came from a male patient aged 2-15 years who had a stem cell transplant for chronic granulomatous disease, so the T cells may come from the graft donor.

Concerning this clonotype itself: Given a much more abundant clone one base away, this may be a read error. V is TRBV7-2 and J is TRBJ2-5; D gene unclear. CDR3 length equals 15 residues. Per germline, CDR1 SGHTA and CDR2 FQGNSA. Trimming cost V 2 bases and J 0 bases, with 10 bases left between them. The CDR3 region is CASSLCDTYQETQYF. CDR3 DNA sequence: TGTGCCAGCAGCTTATGCGACACCTACCAAGAGACCCAGTACTTC.

This clonotype was observed a handful of times. The CDR3 DNA follows: TGTGCCAGCAGTCGCGGACTAGCGGGGGGTTCCAATGAGCAGTTCTTC. It translates to CASSRGLAGGSNEQFF. This chain connects TRBV5-4 to TRBJ2-1; 14 nucleotides line up with TRBD2. The V and J ends lost 5 bases and 6 bases, in that order; junction bases with no gene match: 7. Germline CDR1 reads SGHNT; CDR2 reads YYREEE (reference sequence). This CDR3 has 16 residues.

This clonotype has more than one count but fewer than ten. V gene TRBV19 combines with J gene TRBJ2-7, with D possibly TRBD1 on 6 matching bases. CDR1 and CDR2 (germline): LNHDA, SQIVND (reference sequence). This CDR3 contains 13 residues. V dropped 5 bases and J dropped 0 bases, with 8 bases sitting between them. The CDR3 nucleotides read TGTGCCAGTAGTCGGGACAACTCCTACGAGCAGTACTTC. Translation: CASSRDNSYEQYF.

Many counts were recorded for this clonotype. The V call is TRBV5-1, the J call TRBJ1-1, with D perhaps TRBD1 (6 bases). The CDR3 covers 13 residues. V gave up 2 bases and J gave up 1 base, with 6 bases separating them. CDR1 is SGHRS, CDR2 YFSETQ, per germline. The CDR3 coding sequence is TGCGCCAGCAGCTTACAGGGGAACACTGAAGCTTTCTTT. It encodes CASSLQGNTEAFF.

As regards this clonotype: At one boundary the junction diverges from the germline segment, which might be a read error. This sequence joins TRBV12-3 or TRBV12-4 and TRBJ2-5; D may match TRBD1 or TRBD2 (7 bases each). The CDR3 has 19 amino acids. The CDR3: CAISFRVGGTESYQETQYF. The DNA of the CDR3 is TGTGCCATCAGTTTTCGTGTGGGGGGGACAGAATCGTACCAAGAGACCCAGTACTTC.

This clonotype was observed many times. The chain couples TRBV10-2 to TRBJ2-7, with D possibly TRBD1 on 5 matching bases. Trimming took off 8 bases at V and 0 bases at J, with 8 bases between the two ends. The CDR3 spans 12 residues. The germline V gene has CDR1 WSHSY and CDR2 SAAADI. The CDR3 DNA reads as TGCGCCAGCGCAAGGGGCTCCTACGAGCAGTACTTC. Its protein is CASARGSYEQYF.

Details on this clonotype: Being one base from a much bigger clone, this may be a read error. The V call is TRBV7-2, the J call TRBJ2-4; no clear D gene. The germline V gene encodes CDR1 SGHTA and CDR2 FQGNSA. The length of the CDR3 is 12 residues. CDR3: CASSLVENIQSF. DNA of the CDR3: TGTGCCAGCAGCCTCGTGGAAAACATTCAGTCCTTC.

This clonotype was seen ten or more times. In DNA, the CDR3 is TGTGCCAGCAGCCCGGGTATGGGAGGTCGGGAGACCCAGTACTTC. It encodes CASSPGMGGRETQYF. The genes are TRBV7-3 and TRBJ2-5, with D possibly being TRBD2 (6 bases). The CDR3 is 15 residues long. The V end was cut by 5 bases, the J end by 5 bases, with 18 bases between. CDR1 is SGHTA, CDR2 FQGTGA, per germline.

This clonotype was seen many times. This chain uses TRBV9 with TRBJ2-3; no clear D gene. V shed 0 bases and J shed 4 bases, with 6 bases lying between them. The germline gives CDR1 SGDLS, CDR2 YYNGEE. This CDR3 is built from 13 residues. As DNA, the CDR3 is TGTGCCAGCAGCGTAGCGAGCCCAGATACGCAGTATTTT. The encoded protein is CASSVASPDTQYF.

This clonotype was found many times. The V call is TRBV5-1, the J call TRBJ1-4; 7 bases map to TRBD1. Germline V gene data show CDR1 as SGHRS and CDR2 as YFSETQ. The CDR3 loop spans 15 amino acids. V shed 0 bases, J shed 7 bases, and the junction held 6 bases outside the gene matches. For the CDR3, the DNA is TGCGCCAGCAGCTTGGAGGGACAGAGTCTTGAAAAACTGTTTTTT. Protein product: CASSLEGQSLEKLFF.

This clonotype was counted ten times or more. The V call is TRBV12-3 or TRBV12-4, the J call TRBJ2-7, with 9 bases lining up with TRBD1. The CDR3 has 14 residues. V lost 5 bases and J lost 3; bases outside the gene matches: 5. In DNA form, the CDR3 reads TGTGCCAGCAGTCCTGGGACAGGGATCTACGAGCAGTACTTC. Translated, it gives CASSPGTGIYEQYF.

There are many counts of this clonotype. The V gene is TRBV5-5, the J gene TRBJ2-3; 7 nucleotides agree with TRBD2. The CDR3 has 16 residues. The V gene's germline CDR1 is SGHKS and CDR2 YYEKEE (reference sequence). J was trimmed by 3 bases and V by 5 bases; bases with no gene match: 12. CDR3: CASSHSAGRRTDTQYF. The CDR3, as DNA: TGTGCCAGCAGTCATTCAGCGGGGAGGCGGACAGATACGCAGTATTTT.

This clonotype was counted at least ten times. V gene TRBV11-2 combines with J gene TRBJ2-2; 10 bases agree with TRBD2. This CDR3 spans 16 amino acids. Germline V gene sequence: CDR1 SGHAT, CDR2 FQNNGV. With V trimmed by 1 base and J by 8 bases, 7 bases remained unmatched. CDR3 nucleotide sequence: TGTGCCAGCAGCTTAGGCGTAGCGGGAGGAGTAGGGGAGCTGTTTTTT. Translated, it gives CASSLGVAGGVGELFF.

The V gene is TRBV19, the J gene TRBJ2-7; 13 nucleotides match TRBD2. Germline values: CDR1 LNHDA, CDR2 SQIVND (reference sequence). CDR3 length: 14 amino acids. Losses at the gene ends were 8 bases for V and 2 bases for J; bases not matched to a gene: 3. The CDR3 region is CASGTSGIPYEQYF. For the CDR3, the DNA is TGTGCCAGTGGGACTAGCGGGATCCCCTACGAGCAGTACTTC.

This clonotype has ten or more counts. The chain has TRBV6-1 and TRBJ2-7; D assignment may be TRBD1 or TRBD2 (5 bases each). V was clipped by 3 bases and J by 1 base, with 25 bases between them. CDR1 and CDR2 (germline): MNHNS, SASEGT. The CDR3 runs 19 residues. In nucleotides, the CDR3 is TGTGCCAGCAGTGAGCCCTACGCCGGGACCCCCCTGGGGTCCTACGAGCAGTACTTC. This sequence encodes CASSEPYAGTPLGSYEQYF.

Note on this clonotype: A much larger clonotype is one base distant, so this may be a read error. This chain connects TRBV2 to TRBJ1-2; maybe TRBD1 (6 bases). CDR1 and CDR2 (germline): SNHLY, FYNNEI. CDR3 length equals 11 residues. This CDR3 is CAIGTFYGDTF. The CDR3 DNA sequence: TGTGCCATCGGGACATTCTATGGCGACACCTTC. Variable domain in full (rest from reference TRBV2 and TRBJ1-2): EPEVTQTPSHQVTQMGQEVILRCVPISNHLYFYWYRQILGQKVEFLVSFYNNEISEKSEIFDDQFSVERPDGSNFTLKIRSTKLEDSAMYFCAIGTFYGDTFGSGTRLTVV.

There are many counts of this clonotype. This chain connects TRBV29-1 to TRBJ2-7, with TRBD1 matching over 10 bases. Germline CDR1 is SQVTM and CDR2 is ANQGSEA. This CDR3 spans 13 amino acids. J was trimmed by 1 base and V by 6 bases; bases with no gene match: 3. CDR3 protein: CSVGQGGSYEQYF. DNA for the CDR3: TGCAGCGTAGGACAGGGGGGATCCTACGAGCAGTACTTC.

On this clonotype itself: A much larger clone lies one base from this, so it may be a read error. The chain links TRBV7-6 to TRBJ1-5; D is unclear. The germline CDR1 and CDR2 sequences are SGHVS and FNYEAQ. This CDR3 spans 14 amino acids. Trimming pared 4 bases from V and 3 bases from J, leaving 10 bases between. CDR3 amino acids: CASSSGRNNQPQHF. The CDR3, as DNA: TGTGCCAGCAGCTCTGGACGTAACAATCAGCCCCAGCATTTT.

The table lists this clonotype with many counts. Written as DNA, the CDR3 is TGTGCCAGCAGCATTTTCCAGGGGGGAGGTACCGGGGAGCTGTTTTTT. Amino acids: CASSIFQGGGTGELFF. The chain carries TRBV7-8 and TRBJ2-2, with D tentatively TRBD1 (7 bases). Trimming cost V 5 bases and J 5 bases, with 18 bases left between them. Germline V gene lookup returns CDR1 SGHVS and CDR2 FQNEAQ. CDR3 length: 16 residues. Drawing the rest from reference TRBV7-8 and TRBJ2-2, the complete variable domain is GAGVSQSPRYKVAKRGQDVALRCDPISGHVSLFWYQQALGQGPEFLTYFQNEAQLDKSGLPSDRFFAERPEGSVSTLKIQRTQQEDSAVYLCASSIFQGGGTGELFFGEGSRLTVL.

The sample holds many counts of this clonotype. The rearrangement links TRBV14 to TRBJ2-3; 9 nucleotides agree with TRBD2. Germline V gene lookup returns CDR1 SGHDN and CDR2 FVKESK. V shed 0 bases, J shed 3 bases, and the junction held 7 bases outside the gene matches. The CDR3 contains 17 residues. The CDR3 DNA sequence: TGTGCCAGCAGCCAAGATTGGGCTAGCGGGGAAACAGATACGCAGTATTTT. Its translation: CASSQDWASGETDTQYF.

This clonotype showed up many times. J is TRBJ2-1 and V is TRBV10-3, with 11 bases aligning to TRBD1. There are 17 residues in the CDR3. J was trimmed by 2 bases and V by 3 bases; bases with no gene match: 6. Germline V gene sequence: CDR1 ENHRY, CDR2 SYGVKD. The CDR3 nucleotides are TGTGCCATCAGTGAATCCGGACAGGGGGCGACCTACAATGAGCAGTTCTTC. Its translation: CAISESGQGATYNEQFF.

The sample holds many counts of this clonotype. The J gene is TRBJ2-1, the V gene TRBV20-1; D uncertain. CDR1 is DFQATT, CDR2 SNEGSKA, per germline (reference sequence). With 2 bases removed from V and 9 bases from J, the gap between germline ends came to 8 bases. This CDR3 comprises 11 residues. CDR3 in amino acids: CSARQVSEQFF. CDR3 bases: TGCAGTGCTAGACAGGTATCTGAGCAGTTCTTC.